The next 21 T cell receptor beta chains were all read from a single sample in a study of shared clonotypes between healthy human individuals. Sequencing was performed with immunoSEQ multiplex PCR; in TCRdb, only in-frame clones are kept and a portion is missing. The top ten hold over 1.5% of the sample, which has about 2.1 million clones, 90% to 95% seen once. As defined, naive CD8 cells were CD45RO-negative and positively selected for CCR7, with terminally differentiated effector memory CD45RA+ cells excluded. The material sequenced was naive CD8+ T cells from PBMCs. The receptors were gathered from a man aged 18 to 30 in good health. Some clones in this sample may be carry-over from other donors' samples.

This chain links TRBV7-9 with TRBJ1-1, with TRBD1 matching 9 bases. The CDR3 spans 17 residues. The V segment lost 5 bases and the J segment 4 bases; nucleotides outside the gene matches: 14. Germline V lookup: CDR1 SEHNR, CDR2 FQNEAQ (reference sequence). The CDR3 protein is CASSPSRDRDRRTEAFF. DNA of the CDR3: TGTGCCAGCAGCCCGTCCCGGGACAGGGATCGGCGCACTGAAGCTTTCTTT.

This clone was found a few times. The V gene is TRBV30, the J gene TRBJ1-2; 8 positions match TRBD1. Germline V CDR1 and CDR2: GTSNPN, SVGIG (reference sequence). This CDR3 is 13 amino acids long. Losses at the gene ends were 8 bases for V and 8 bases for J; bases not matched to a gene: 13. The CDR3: CARRDRGVRGYTF. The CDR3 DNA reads TGTGCCCGAAGAGACAGGGGAGTTAGGGGCTACACCTTC.

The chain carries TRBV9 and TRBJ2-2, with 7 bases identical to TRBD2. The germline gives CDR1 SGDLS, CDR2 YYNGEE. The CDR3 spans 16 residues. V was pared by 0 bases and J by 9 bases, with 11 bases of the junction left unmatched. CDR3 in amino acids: CASSVDRTRGGRELFF. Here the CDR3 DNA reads TGTGCCAGCAGCGTAGATCGGACTAGGGGCGGCCGGGAGCTGTTTTTT.

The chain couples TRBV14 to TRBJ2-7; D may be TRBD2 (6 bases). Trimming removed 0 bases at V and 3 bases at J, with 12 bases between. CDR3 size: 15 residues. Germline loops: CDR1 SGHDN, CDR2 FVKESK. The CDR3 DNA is TGTGCCAGCAGCCAAGAAGCTAGCGCCAGCTACGAGCAGTACTTC. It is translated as CASSQEASASYEQYF.

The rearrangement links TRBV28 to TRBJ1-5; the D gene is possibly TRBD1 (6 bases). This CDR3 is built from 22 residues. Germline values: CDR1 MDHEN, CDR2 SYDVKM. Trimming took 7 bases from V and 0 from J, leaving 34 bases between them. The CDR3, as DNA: TGTGCCAGCAAAAAATCGGGCGCCACTCCACAGGACAGAGTTTATAGCAATCAGCCCCAGCATTTT. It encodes CASKKSGATPQDRVYSNQPQHF.

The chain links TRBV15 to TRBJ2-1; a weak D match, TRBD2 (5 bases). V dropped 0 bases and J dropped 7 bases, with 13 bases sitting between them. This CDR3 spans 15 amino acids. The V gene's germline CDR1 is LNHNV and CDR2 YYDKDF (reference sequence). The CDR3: CATSRDAATGNEQFF. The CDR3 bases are TGTGCCACCAGCAGAGATGCCGCTACGGGGAATGAGCAGTTCTTC.

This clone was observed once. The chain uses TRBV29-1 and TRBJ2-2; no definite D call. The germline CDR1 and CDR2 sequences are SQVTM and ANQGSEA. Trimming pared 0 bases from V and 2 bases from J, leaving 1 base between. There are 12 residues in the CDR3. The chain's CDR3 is CSVEDNTGELFF. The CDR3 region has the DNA TGCAGCGTTGAAGATAACACCGGGGAGCTGTTTTTT.

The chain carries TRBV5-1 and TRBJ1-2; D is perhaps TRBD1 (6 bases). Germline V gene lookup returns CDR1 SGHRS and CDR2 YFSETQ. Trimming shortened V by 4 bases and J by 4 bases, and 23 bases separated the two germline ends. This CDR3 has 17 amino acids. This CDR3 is CASSQPTLTGIGYGYTF. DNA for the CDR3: TGCGCCAGCAGCCAACCCACCCTGACAGGCATAGGCTATGGCTACACCTTC.

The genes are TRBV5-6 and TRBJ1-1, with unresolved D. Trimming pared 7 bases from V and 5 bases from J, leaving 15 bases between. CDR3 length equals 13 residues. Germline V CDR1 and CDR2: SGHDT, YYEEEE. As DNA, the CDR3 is TGTGCCAGCGATGACGGCAACCCTACTGAAGCTTTCTTT. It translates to CASDDGNPTEAFF.

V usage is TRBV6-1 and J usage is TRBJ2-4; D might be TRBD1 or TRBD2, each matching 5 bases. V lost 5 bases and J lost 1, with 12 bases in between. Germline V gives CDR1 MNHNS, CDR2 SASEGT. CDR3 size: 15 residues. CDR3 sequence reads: CASSSGPPAKNIQYF. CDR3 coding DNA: TGTGCCAGCAGTTCGGGACCGCCCGCCAAAAACATTCAGTACTTC.

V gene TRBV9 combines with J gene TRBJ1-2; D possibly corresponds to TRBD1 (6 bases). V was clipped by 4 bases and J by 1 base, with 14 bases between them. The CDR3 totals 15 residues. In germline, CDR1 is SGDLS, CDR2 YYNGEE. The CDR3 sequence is CASSPRTEDNYGYTF. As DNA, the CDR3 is TGTGCCAGCAGCCCGCGGACAGAGGATAACTATGGCTACACCTTC.

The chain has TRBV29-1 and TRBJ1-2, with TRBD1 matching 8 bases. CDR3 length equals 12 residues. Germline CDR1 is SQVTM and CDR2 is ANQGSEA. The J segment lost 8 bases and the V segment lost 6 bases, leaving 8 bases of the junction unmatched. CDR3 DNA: TGCAGCGTGGACGGACAGGGCGACGGCTACACCTTC. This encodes CSVDGQGDGYTF.

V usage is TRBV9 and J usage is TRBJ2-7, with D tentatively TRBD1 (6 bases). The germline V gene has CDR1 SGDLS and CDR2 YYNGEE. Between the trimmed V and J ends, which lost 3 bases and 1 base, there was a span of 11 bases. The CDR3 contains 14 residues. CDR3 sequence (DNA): TGTGCCAGCAGCGAGGGGGACCCTTCCTACGAGCAGTACTTC. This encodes CASSEGDPSYEQYF.

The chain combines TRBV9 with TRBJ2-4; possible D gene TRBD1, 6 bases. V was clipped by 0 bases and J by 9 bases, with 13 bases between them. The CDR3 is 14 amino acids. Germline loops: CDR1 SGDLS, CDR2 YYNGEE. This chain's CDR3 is CASSVEKGGSIQYF. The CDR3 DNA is TGTGCCAGCAGCGTAGAAAAAGGGGGAAGCATTCAGTACTTC.

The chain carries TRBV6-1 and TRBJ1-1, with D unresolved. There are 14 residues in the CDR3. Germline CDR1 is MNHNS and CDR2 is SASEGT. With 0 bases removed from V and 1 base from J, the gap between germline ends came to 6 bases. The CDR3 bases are TGTGCCAGCAGTGAAGCGCCAGCGAACACTGAAGCTTTCTTT. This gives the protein CASSEAPANTEAFF.

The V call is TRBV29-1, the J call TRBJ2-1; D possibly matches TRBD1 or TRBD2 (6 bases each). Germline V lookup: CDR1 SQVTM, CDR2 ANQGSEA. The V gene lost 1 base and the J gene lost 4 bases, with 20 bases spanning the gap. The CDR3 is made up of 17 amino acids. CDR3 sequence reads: CSVEVSGGGTPYNEQFF. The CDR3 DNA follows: TGCAGCGTTGAAGTATCCGGGGGTGGGACACCTTACAATGAGCAGTTCTTC.

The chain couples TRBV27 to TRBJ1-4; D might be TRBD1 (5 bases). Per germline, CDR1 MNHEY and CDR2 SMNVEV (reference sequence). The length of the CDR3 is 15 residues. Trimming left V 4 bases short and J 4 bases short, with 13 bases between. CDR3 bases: TGTGCCAGCAGTTCCTCGCGGGGGGTTAATGAAAAACTGTTTTTT. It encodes CASSSSRGVNEKLFF.

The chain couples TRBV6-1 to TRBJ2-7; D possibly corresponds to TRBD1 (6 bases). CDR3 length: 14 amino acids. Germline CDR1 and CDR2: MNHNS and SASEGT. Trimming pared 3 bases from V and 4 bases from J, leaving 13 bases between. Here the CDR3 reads CASSEVGRGYEQYF. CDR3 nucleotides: TGTGCCAGCAGTGAGGTGGGCAGGGGATACGAGCAGTACTTC.

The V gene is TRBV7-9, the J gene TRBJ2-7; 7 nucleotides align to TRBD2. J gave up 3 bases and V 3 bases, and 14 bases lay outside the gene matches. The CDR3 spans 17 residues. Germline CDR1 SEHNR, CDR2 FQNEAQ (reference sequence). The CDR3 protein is CASSLGGRGSRDYEQYF. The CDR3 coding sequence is TGTGCCAGCAGCTTGGGAGGGAGGGGCAGCCGGGACTACGAGCAGTACTTC.

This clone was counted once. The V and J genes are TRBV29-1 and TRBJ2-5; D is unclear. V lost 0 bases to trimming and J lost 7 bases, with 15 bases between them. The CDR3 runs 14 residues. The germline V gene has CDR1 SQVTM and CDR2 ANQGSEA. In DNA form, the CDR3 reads TGCAGCGTTGAAGACGGAGCCCCGACGGGGACCCAGTACTTC. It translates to CSVEDGAPTGTQYF.

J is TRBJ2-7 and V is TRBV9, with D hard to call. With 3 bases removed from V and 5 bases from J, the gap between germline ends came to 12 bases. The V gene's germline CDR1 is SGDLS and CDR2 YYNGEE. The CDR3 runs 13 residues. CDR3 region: CASSDGPRDEQYF. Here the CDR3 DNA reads TGTGCCAGCAGCGATGGACCCCGAGACGAGCAGTACTTC.